This T cell receptor (beta chain) was profiled in a study of CD8+CD57+ T cells in acquired aplastic anemia. The wider study: CD4+ reads averaged approximately 9.9 million in healthy donors.

V lost 6 bases, J lost 9 bases, and 11 bases lay in between. This CDR3 has 11 residues. The germline gives CDR1 SEHNR, CDR2 FQNEAQ (reference sequence). The TCR beta profiling, which covered VDJ combination and CDR3 sequence, was carried out using genomic DNA as the template. MiXCR, applied by TCRdb to the reads, yields one record per CDR3 protein. The sample yields around 180,000 distinct CDR3 sequences, around 60% seen once. The sample was sorted CD4+, CD8+, or CD8+CD57+ T cells (not recorded which) from PBMCs. The gene calls are TRBV7-9 and TRBJ1-1; D is uncertain. The receptor comes from a human donor in good health. CDR3 DNA: TGTGCCAGCAGTGGCAGCCTCAAAGCTTTCTTT. Translated, it gives CASSGSLKAFF.